The 13 T cell receptor beta chains listed next were all sequenced from one sample in a study of human T cells and chemical hapten exposure. MiXCR was run by TCRdb on the RACE reads, yielding one entry per CDR3 protein. The table includes 120,000 or so distinct CDR3 sequences, about 10% detected once. The time point was: patch test 3, about 24 weeks after DPC sensitization. Treatment noted: therapeutic diphenylcyclopropenone sensitization with weekly scalp DPC. The starting material was whole blood, obtained in connection with sensitization to the hapten diphenylcyclopropenone (DPC). These receptor sequences come from a woman in her forties or fifties with alopecia areata. Some clones in this sample may be carry-over from other donors' samples.

The V call is TRBV12-3 or TRBV12-4, the J call TRBJ1-5; a weak D match, TRBD1 (5 bases). V dropped 3 bases and J dropped 6 bases, with 12 bases sitting between them. The CDR3 totals 14 residues. CDR3 nucleotide sequence: TGTGCCAGCAGTTTGAGTAATGGGGGTCAGCCCCAGCATTTT. It specifies CASSLSNGGQPQHF.

The V call is TRBV4-1, the J call TRBJ1-2; 7 bases are a match to TRBD1. The junction had 9 bases not matched to a gene; V was cut back by 2 bases and J by 3 bases. The CDR3 consists of 16 residues. Germline V gene sequence: CDR1 MGHRA, CDR2 YSYEKL. This CDR3 is CASSQPGQLSDYGYTF. Written as DNA, the CDR3 is TGCGCCAGCAGCCAACCGGGACAGCTGAGCGACTATGGCTACACCTTC.

This clonotype was detected many times. The genes are TRBV7-9 and TRBJ1-1; TRBD1 aligns across 11 bases. CDR1 SEHNR and CDR2 FQNEAQ come from the germline V gene (reference sequence). CDR3 length: 17 residues. The V and J ends lost 6 bases and 0 bases, in that order; junction bases with no gene match: 9. As DNA, the CDR3 is TGTGCCAGCAGGGACGGACAGGGGGCTTTAATGAACACTGAAGCTTTCTTT. Translating gives CASRDGQGALMNTEAFF.

The CDR3 is CASSSGNSSTDTQYF. CDR3 DNA sequence: TGTGCCAGCAGTTCTGGGAACTCTAGCACAGATACGCAGTATTTT. The rearrangement links TRBV28 to TRBJ2-3; D not resolved. The CDR3 runs 15 residues. The V and J ends lost 4 bases and 0 bases respectively, with 11 bases between them. Germline V CDR1 and CDR2: MDHEN, SYDVKM. The entire variable domain, with the rest obtained from reference TRBV28 and TRBJ2-3, is as follows: DVKVTQSSRYLVKRTGEKVFLECVQDMDHENMFWYRQDPGLGLRLIYFSYDVKMKEKGDIPEGYSVSREKKERFSLILESASTNQTSMYLCASSSGNSSTDTQYFGPGTRLTVL.

This clonotype appeared a few times. The CDR3 is CASSLANRVHEEQYF. CDR3 DNA: TGTGCCAGCAGCTTAGCAAACCGGGTCCATGAGGAGCAGTACTTC. V gene TRBV7-2 combines with J gene TRBJ2-7; D not resolved. Trimming removed 0 bases at V and 7 bases at J, with 16 bases between. The CDR3 totals 15 residues. The germline V gene encodes CDR1 SGHTA and CDR2 FQGNSA.

This clonotype appeared a few times. V is TRBV7-9 and J is TRBJ1-1; TRBD1 is a possible D gene (5 bases). Trimming took off 10 bases at V and 6 bases at J, with 12 bases between the two ends. CDR1 SEHNR and CDR2 FQNEAQ come from the germline V gene (reference sequence). This CDR3 has 11 amino acids. For the CDR3, the DNA is TGTGCCAACGTGCGGGGCGCTGAAGCTTTCTTT. As protein: CANVRGAEAFF.

This clonotype was detected a few times. V usage is TRBV28 and J usage is TRBJ2-1; D remains unclear. Germline values: CDR1 MDHEN, CDR2 SYDVKM. V was pared by 6 bases and J by 8 bases, with 14 bases between. The CDR3 extends over 13 amino acids. This CDR3 is CASSQAPLYEQFF. CDR3 bases: TGTGCCAGCAGCCAGGCTCCCCTCTATGAGCAGTTCTTC.

This clonotype was seen a handful of times. The CDR3 region has the DNA TGTGCCAGCAGTTCTAGAGCGGGGGGCGAAGAGACCCAGTACTTC. As protein: CASSSRAGGEETQYF. The V call is TRBV12-3 or TRBV12-4, the J call TRBJ2-5; 9 bases map to TRBD2. Unmatched junction bases numbered 6, after V lost 4 bases and J lost 3 bases. This CDR3 contains 15 residues.

This clonotype was counted a few times. CDR3 sequence: CASSLDSSTEAFF. For the CDR3, the DNA is TGTGCCAGCAGCCTGGACAGCTCCACTGAAGCTTTCTTT. The chain couples TRBV13 to TRBJ1-1; TRBD1 might be the D (6 bases). Looked up from germline, CDR1 is PRHDT and CDR2 is FYEKMQ (reference sequence). The CDR3 is made up of 13 amino acids. The V and J ends lost 5 bases and 4 bases respectively, with 11 bases between them.

The sample holds a few counts of this clonotype. This chain links TRBV4-3 with TRBJ2-7; 11 bases align to TRBD2. V shed 3 bases and J 2 bases; nucleotides not matched to a gene: 3. CDR3 length: 15 residues. Germline V gives CDR1 LGHNA, CDR2 YSLEER. DNA for the CDR3: TGCGCCAGCAGCCAGACGACTAGCGGGACCTACGAGCAGTACTTC. Its translation is CASSQTTSGTYEQYF.

This clonotype appeared a few times. The V gene is TRBV4-1, the J gene TRBJ1-6; no definite D call. Germline assignment: CDR1 MGHRA and CDR2 YSYEKL. V lost 0 bases to trimming and J lost 10 bases, with 10 bases between them. The CDR3 contains 14 residues. In DNA form, the CDR3 reads TGCGCCAGCAGCCAAGATAAAGGGAACTCACCCCTCCACTTT. It is translated as CASSQDKGNSPLHF.

A few counts support this clonotype. The rearrangement uses TRBV7-2 and TRBJ2-4, with D perhaps TRBD1 (6 bases). Trimming removed 5 bases from V and 0 bases from J, with 23 bases in between. CDR1 and CDR2 from the germline V gene are SGHTA and FQGNSA. The CDR3 sequence is 19 residues long. The CDR3 sequence: CASSPIVGQRLLAKNIQYF. CDR3 bases: TGTGCCAGCAGCCCTATAGTTGGACAGAGGCTTTTAGCCAAAAACATTCAGTACTTC.

This chain links TRBV2 with TRBJ2-1; D perhaps matches TRBD2 (6 bases). V dropped 6 bases and J dropped 9 bases, with 18 bases sitting between them. In germline, CDR1 is SNHLY, CDR2 FYNNEI. This CDR3 region has 14 residues. The CDR3 region is CASSPGTQGLEQFF. The CDR3 bases are TGTGCCAGCAGCCCCGGGACTCAAGGACTTGAGCAGTTCTTC.